The entry that follows covers one T cell receptor beta chain sequence. In the original analysis: Amplification from reference gene primers served as the basis for estimated nucleated cell counts. The assay was immunoSEQ multiplex PCR, and TCRdb's table has in-frame clones only and misses some. V and J calls and clone size follow that table, whereas D and trimming were derived from the DNA. Of 210,000 or so clones listed, about 90% are singletons. The sample originates from a study of blood T cell repertoires in COVID-19. Looking at the study overall: Acute and convalescent COVID-19 specimens originated in the United States, Italy and Spain. In each case, the material was cDNA or gDNA derived from T cells, B-cell-depleted T cells, or PBMCs.

This CDR3 is built from 14 residues. The germline V gene has CDR1 KGHSH and CDR2 LQKENI. V lost 2 bases and J 7 bases, leaving 12 bases between the germline ends. This sequence was found in a woman aged 60-75 years with acute or convalescent COVID-19. What was sequenced was peripheral blood. V gene TRBV18 combines with J gene TRBJ2-1; D may be TRBD1 (7 bases). CDR3 coding DNA: TGTGCCAGCTCACCAGGAGGGGGCTATAATGAGCAGTTCTTC. This translates into CASSPGGGYNEQFF.